This T cell receptor (beta chain) was observed in a study of blood T cells in healthy people across ages. Germline loops: CDR1 SGHTA, CDR2 FQGNSA. The V and J ends lost 2 bases and 0 bases respectively, with 14 bases between them. The CDR3 is made up of 18 amino acids. It was with a sample-barcoded 5' primer and a J-beta primer mix that a second PCR of roughly 7 to 12 cycles was run. The yield of each sample was at least 2.5 million CDR3-containing paired-end reads. TCRdb used MiXCR to reprocess the 5' RACE reads, holding one entry per CDR3 protein. The repertoire holds around 1,000,000 distinct CDR3 sequences, with approximately 26% as singletons. These data were also reused for a study on T cells of mothers and their children. Per that paper: Each mother yielded more than 8 million TCR beta CDR3 reads. Each child yielded a few million reads.

The chain recombines TRBV7-2 with TRBJ2-6, with D maybe TRBD1 (6 bases). The receptor's source is a girl aged 2-10 years in good health. Sequences were obtained from blood. CDR3 amino acids: CASSLHRVQLSGANVLTF. The DNA of the CDR3 is TGTGCCAGCAGCTTACACAGGGTACAACTCTCTGGGGCCAACGTCCTGACTTTC.